This T cell receptor gamma chain was retrieved from a study of gammadelta T cells in human blood (dated by TCRdb to about 2020). Reading from cysteine to phenylalanine, the CDR3 counts 12 amino acids. The DNA shown is the 36-base CDR3, in frame from base 1. CDR1 VENAVY and CDR2 YDSYNSRV were looked up in the germline V gene. For this chain, trimming is 2 bases at the V end and 2 bases at the J end, and the number of junction bases without a gene match is 0. This clone is identified as hyperexpanded (1% or more). Its antigen specificity is not known. The sample holds no much larger clone one base away, and base qualities are not on file. Libraries were constructed by RT-PCR. The sample was run on an Illumina MiSeq. Identical DNA sequences were merged into single rows after TCRdb reprocessed the public reads with CATT. The sample yields more than 100 gamma-chain clones; 15% to 20% were counted once. The top ten hold about 52% of the sample.

General conclusions and limits of the study: The study reported that microbial exposure appeared to drive polyclonal expansion of innate gamma-delta T cells immediately after birth.

The sample taken for sequencing was Vgamma9Vdelta2 gamma-delta T cells from infant blood. This TCR came from a human donor. The chain uses TRGV8 and TRGJ1 or TRGJ2. The CDR3 has the sequence CATWDNYYKKLF. The nucleotide sequence is TGTGCCACCTGGGATAATTATTATAAGAAACTCTTT.